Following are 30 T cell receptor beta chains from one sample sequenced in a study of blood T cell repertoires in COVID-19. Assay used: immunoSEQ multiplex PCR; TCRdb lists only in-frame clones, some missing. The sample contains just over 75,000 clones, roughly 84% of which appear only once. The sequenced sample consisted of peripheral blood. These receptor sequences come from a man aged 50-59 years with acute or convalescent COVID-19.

The CDR3 bases are TGTGCCAGCTCACCACCGACAGGGGGTAGCGGGAGGAGTGCAGATACGCAGTATTTT. Its translation is CASSPPTGGSGRSADTQYF. This chain uses TRBV18 with TRBJ2-3; maybe TRBD2 (10 bases). V was shortened by 0 bases and J by 4 bases, with 23 bases between the two germline ends. This CDR3 is 19 amino acids long. Germline-derived CDR1 and CDR2 are KGHSH and LQKENI.

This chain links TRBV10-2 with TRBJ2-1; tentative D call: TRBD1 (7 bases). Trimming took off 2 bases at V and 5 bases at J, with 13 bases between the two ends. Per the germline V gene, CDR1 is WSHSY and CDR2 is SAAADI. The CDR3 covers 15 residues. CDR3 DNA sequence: TGCGCCAGCAGTGAGGCGACAGGGAGGCACAATGAGCAGTTCTTC. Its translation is CASSEATGRHNEQFF.

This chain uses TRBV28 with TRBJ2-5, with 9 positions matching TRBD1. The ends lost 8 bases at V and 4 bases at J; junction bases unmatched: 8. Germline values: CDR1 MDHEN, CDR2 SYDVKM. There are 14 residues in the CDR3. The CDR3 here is CASEGTGSSETQYF. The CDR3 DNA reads TGTGCCAGCGAGGGGACAGGGTCATCAGAGACCCAGTACTTC. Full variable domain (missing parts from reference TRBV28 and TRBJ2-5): DVKVTQSSRYLVKRTGEKVFLECVQDMDHENMFWYRQDPGLGLRLIYFSYDVKMKEKGDIPEGYSVSREKKERFSLILESASTNQTSMYLCASEGTGSSETQYFGPGTRLLVL.

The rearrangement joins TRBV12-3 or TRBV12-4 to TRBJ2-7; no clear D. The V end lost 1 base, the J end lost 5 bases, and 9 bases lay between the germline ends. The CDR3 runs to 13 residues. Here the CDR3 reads CASSLERWNEQYF. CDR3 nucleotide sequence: TGTGCCAGCAGTTTAGAGCGATGGAACGAGCAGTACTTC.

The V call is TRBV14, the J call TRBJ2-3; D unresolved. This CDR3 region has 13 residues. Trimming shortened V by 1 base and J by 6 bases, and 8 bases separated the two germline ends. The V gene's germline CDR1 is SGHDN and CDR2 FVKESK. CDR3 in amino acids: CASSQVARDTQYF. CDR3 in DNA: TGTGCCAGCAGCCAAGTGGCTAGGGATACGCAGTATTTT. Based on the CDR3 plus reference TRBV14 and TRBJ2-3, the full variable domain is EAGVTQFPSHSVIEKGQTVTLRCDPISGHDNLYWYRRVMGKEIKFLLHFVKESKQDESGMPNNRFLAERTGGTYSTLKVQPAELEDSGVYFCASSQVARDTQYFGPGTRLTVL.

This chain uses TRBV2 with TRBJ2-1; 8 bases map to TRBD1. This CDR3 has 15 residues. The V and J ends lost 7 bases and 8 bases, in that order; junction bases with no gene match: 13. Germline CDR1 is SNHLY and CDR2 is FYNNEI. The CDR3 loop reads CASTPPGQVKDEQFF. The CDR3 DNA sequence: TGTGCCAGCACACCACCGGGACAGGTAAAGGATGAGCAGTTCTTC.

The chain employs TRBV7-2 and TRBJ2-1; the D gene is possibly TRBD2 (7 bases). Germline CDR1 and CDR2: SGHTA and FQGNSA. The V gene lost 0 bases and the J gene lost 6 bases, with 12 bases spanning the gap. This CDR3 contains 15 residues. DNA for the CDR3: TGTGCCAGCAGCTTAGCGGGAGGGGGACTCAATGAGCAGTTCTTC. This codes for CASSLAGGGLNEQFF.

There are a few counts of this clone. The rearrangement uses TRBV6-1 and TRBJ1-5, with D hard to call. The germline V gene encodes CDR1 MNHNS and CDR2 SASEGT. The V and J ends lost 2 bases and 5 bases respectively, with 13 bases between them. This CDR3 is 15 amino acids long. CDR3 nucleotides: TGTGCCAGCAGTGAAACAGCGGGTCGGCATCAGCCCCAGCATTTT. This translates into CASSETAGRHQPQHF.

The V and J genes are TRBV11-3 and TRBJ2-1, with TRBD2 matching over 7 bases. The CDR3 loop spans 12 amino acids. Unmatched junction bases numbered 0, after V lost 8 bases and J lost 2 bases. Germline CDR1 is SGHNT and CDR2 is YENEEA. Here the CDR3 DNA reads TGTGCCAGCGGGACTACCTACAATGAGCAGTTCTTC. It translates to CASGTTYNEQFF.

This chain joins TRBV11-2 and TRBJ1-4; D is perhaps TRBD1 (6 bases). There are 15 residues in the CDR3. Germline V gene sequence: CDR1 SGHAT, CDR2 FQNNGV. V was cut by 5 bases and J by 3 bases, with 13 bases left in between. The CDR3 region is CASSQPGDANEKLFF. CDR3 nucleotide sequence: TGTGCCAGCAGCCAGCCAGGGGACGCTAATGAAAAACTGTTTTTT.

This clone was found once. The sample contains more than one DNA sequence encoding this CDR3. The CDR3 protein is CASSLSGGDYNEQFF. CDR3 nucleotide sequence: TGCGCCAGCAGCTTAAGCGGGGGGGATTACAATGAGCAGTTCTTC. The chain recombines TRBV5-1 with TRBJ2-1; 10 nucleotides match TRBD2. Germline CDR1 SGHRS, CDR2 YFSETQ. The CDR3 extends over 15 amino acids. Unmatched junction bases numbered 3, after V lost 2 bases and J lost 4 bases.

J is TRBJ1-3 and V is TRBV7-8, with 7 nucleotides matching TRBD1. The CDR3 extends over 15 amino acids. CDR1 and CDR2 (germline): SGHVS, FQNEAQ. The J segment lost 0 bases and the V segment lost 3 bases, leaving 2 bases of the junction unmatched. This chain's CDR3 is CASSFTGDSGNTIYF. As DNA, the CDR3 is TGTGCCAGCAGCTTTACAGGGGACTCTGGAAACACCATATATTTT.

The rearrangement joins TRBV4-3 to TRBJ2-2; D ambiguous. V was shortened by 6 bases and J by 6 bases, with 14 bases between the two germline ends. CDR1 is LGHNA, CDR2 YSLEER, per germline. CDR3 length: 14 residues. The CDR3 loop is CASSGQTFAGELFF. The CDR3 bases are TGCGCCAGCAGTGGGCAGACATTTGCCGGGGAGCTGTTTTTT.

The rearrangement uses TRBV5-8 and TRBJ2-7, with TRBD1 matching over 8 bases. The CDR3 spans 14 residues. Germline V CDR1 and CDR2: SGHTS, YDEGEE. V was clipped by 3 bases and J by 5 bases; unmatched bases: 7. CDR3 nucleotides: TGTGCCAGCAGCTCCCCGGGACAGGCTGACGAGCAGTACTTC. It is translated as CASSSPGQADEQYF.

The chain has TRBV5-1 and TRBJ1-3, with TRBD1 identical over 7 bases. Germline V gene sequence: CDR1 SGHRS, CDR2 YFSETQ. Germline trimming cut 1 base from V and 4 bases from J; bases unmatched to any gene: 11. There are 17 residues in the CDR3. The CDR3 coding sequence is TGCGCCAGCAGCTTGACCTTACCCCCGGGACAGGGAAACACCATATATTTT. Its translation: CASSLTLPPGQGNTIYF.

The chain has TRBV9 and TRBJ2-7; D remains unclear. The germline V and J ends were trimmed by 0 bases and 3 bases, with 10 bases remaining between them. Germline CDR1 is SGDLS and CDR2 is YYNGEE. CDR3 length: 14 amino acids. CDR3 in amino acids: CASSVADTYYEQYF. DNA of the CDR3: TGTGCCAGCAGCGTAGCCGACACCTACTACGAGCAGTACTTC.

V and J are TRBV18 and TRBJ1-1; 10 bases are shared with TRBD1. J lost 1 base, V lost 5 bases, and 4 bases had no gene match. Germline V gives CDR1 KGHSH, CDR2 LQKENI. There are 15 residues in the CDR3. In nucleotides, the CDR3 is TGTGCCAGCTCAGCGACAGGGGGCAAGAACACTGAAGCTTTCTTT. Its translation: CASSATGGKNTEAFF.

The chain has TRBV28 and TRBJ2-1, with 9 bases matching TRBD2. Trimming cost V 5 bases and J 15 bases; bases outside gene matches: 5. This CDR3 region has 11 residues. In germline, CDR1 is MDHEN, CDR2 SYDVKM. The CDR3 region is CASSTGTSLFF. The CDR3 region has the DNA TGTGCCAGCAGTACCGGGACTAGCCTGTTCTTC.

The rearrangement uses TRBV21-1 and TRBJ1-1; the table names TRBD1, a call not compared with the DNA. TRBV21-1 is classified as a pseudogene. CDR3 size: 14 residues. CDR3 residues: CASSNKQGRLGAFF. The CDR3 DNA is TGTGCCAGCAGCAACAAACAGGGGAGGCTCGGGGCTTTCTTT.

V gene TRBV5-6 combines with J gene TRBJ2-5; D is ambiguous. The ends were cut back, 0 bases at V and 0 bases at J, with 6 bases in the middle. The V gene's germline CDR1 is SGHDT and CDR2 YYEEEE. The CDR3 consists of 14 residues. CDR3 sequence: CASSLVRNQETQYF. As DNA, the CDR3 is TGTGCCAGCAGCTTGGTGCGGAACCAAGAGACCCAGTACTTC.

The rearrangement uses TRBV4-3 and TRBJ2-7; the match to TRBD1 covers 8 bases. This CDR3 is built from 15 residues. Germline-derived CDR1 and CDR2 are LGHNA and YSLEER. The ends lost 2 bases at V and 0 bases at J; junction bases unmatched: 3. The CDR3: CASSQQTGVSYEQYF. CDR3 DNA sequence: TGCGCCAGCAGCCAACAGACAGGGGTCTCCTACGAGCAGTACTTC.

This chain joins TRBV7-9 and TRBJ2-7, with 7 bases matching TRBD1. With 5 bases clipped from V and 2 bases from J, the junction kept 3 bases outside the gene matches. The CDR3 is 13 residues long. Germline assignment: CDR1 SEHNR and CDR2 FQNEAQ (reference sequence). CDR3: CASSRTGAYEQYF. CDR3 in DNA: TGTGCCAGCAGCCGCACAGGGGCCTACGAGCAGTACTTC.

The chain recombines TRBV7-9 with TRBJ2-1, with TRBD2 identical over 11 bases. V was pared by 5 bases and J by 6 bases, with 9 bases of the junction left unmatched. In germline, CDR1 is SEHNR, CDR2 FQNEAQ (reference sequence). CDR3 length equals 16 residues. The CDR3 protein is CASSGSLAGGSNEQFF. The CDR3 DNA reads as TGTGCCAGCAGCGGATCCCTAGCGGGAGGTTCCAATGAGCAGTTCTTC.

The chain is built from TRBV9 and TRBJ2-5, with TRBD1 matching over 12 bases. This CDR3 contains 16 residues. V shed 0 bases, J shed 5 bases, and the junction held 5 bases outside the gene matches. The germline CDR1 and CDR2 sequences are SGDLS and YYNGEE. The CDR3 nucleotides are TGTGCCAGCAGCGTAGGGGGACAGGGGGCGTCGGAGACCCAGTACTTC. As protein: CASSVGGQGASETQYF.

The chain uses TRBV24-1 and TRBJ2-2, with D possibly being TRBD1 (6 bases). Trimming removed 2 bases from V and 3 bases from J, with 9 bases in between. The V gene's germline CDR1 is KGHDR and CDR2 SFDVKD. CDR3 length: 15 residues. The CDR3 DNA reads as TGTGCCACCAGTGATTCATCAGGGGACACCGGGGAGCTGTTTTTT. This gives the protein CATSDSSGDTGELFF.

CDR3 nucleotides: TGTGCCAGCAGCTCCCGGTCCTCCGTCGCCAAAAACATTCAGTACTTC. It yields the protein CASSSRSSVAKNIQYF. The chain joins TRBV7-2 to TRBJ2-4; D is ambiguous. Between the trimmed V and J ends, which lost 4 bases and 1 base, there was a span of 14 bases. CDR3 length equals 16 residues. Per the germline V gene, CDR1 is SGHTA and CDR2 is FQGNSA.

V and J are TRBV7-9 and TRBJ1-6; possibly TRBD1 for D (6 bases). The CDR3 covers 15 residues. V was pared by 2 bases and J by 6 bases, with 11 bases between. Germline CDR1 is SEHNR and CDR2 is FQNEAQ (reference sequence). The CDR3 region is CASSLTEQGNSPLHF. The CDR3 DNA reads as TGTGCCAGCAGCTTAACTGAACAGGGTAATTCACCCCTCCACTTT.

CDR3 DNA sequence: TGTGCCAGCAGCTTGTTCGCAGCTGGAAACACCATATATTTT. Its protein is CASSLFAAGNTIYF. The rearrangement uses TRBV5-6 and TRBJ1-3; D gene unclear. Germline V lookup: CDR1 SGHDT, CDR2 YYEEEE. The length of the CDR3 is 14 residues. V was pared by 1 base and J by 2 bases, with 7 bases between.

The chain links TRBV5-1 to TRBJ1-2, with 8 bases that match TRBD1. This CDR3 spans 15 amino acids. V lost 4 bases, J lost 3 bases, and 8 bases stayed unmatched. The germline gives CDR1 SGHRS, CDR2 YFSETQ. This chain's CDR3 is CASSPKTGGDYGYTF. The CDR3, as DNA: TGCGCCAGCAGCCCTAAAACAGGGGGGGACTATGGCTACACCTTC.

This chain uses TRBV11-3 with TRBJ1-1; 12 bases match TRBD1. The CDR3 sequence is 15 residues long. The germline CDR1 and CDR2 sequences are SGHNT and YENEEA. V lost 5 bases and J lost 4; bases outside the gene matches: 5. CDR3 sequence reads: CASSRVGQGATEAFF. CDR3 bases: TGTGCCAGCAGCCGAGTGGGACAGGGGGCCACTGAAGCTTTCTTT. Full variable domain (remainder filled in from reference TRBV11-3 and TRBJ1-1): EAGVVQSPRYKIIEKKQPVAFWCNPISGHNTLYWYLQNLGQGPELLIRYENEEAVDDSQLPKDRFSAERLKGVDSTLKIQPAELGDSAVYLCASSRVGQGATEAFFGQGTRLTVV.